A single sample gave rise to the 23 T cell receptor beta chains below, sequenced in a study of cytomegalovirus exposure and HLA in healthy donors. Researchers ran the PCR with 60 Vbeta and 13 Jbeta primers. Some clones are missing from TCRdb's copy, which holds only in-frame ones; the method was immunoSEQ multiplex PCR. The data show some 100,000 clones, around 77% seen once. The sample consisted of PBMCs. Source of these receptors: a man in his forties or fifties in good health and CMV-seropositive.

This clone was seen just once. The V and J genes are TRBV6-4 and TRBJ2-1; D is possibly TRBD2 (6 bases). V was trimmed by 10 bases and J by 4 bases, leaving 29 bases between them. Germline CDR1 MRHNA, CDR2 SNTAGT. CDR3 length equals 18 residues. The CDR3 spells CATIRDSGVMSHYNEQFF. The DNA for the CDR3 is TGTGCCACCATCCGGGACTCGGGGGTAATGTCGCATTACAATGAGCAGTTCTTC.

This clone was observed a few times. The chain is built from TRBV6-1 and TRBJ1-1; 10 bases match TRBD1. Germline trimming cut 4 bases from V and 3 bases from J; bases unmatched to any gene: 8. The CDR3 is made up of 16 amino acids. Per the germline V gene, CDR1 is MNHNS and CDR2 is SASEGT. CDR3 region: CASSGGQGKGDTEAFF. CDR3 coding DNA: TGTGCCAGCAGTGGGGGACAGGGGAAAGGGGACACTGAAGCTTTCTTT.

This chain connects TRBV6-5 to TRBJ2-7; 10 bases fit TRBD1. Germline V CDR1 and CDR2: MNHEY, SVGAGI. The CDR3 is made up of 15 amino acids. V gave up 6 bases and J gave up 2 bases; unmatched junction bases: 7. The CDR3 nucleotides are TGTGCCAGCAGCTCCGACAGGGGGCCCCCCTACGAGCAGTACTTC. Protein product: CASSSDRGPPYEQYF.

The V call is TRBV30, the J call TRBJ1-1; maybe TRBD1 (5 bases). This CDR3 contains 11 residues. The V gene's germline CDR1 is GTSNPN and CDR2 SVGIG (reference sequence). V lost 5 bases and J lost 2, with 6 bases in between. The CDR3 region is CAWDRNTEAFF. The CDR3 DNA reads TGTGCCTGGGACAGAAACACTGAAGCTTTCTTT.

This clone was counted a few times. The chain has TRBV9 and TRBJ1-1, with D unclear. CDR1 SGDLS and CDR2 YYNGEE come from the germline V gene. V dropped 4 bases and J dropped 3 bases, with 13 bases sitting between them. CDR3 size: 14 residues. The CDR3 loop reads CASSRVLEDTEAFF. CDR3 bases: TGTGCCAGCAGCCGGGTCTTAGAGGACACTGAAGCTTTCTTT.

This clone was recorded a few times. The chain combines TRBV6-5 with TRBJ2-7; 8 nucleotides agree with TRBD1. The V and J ends lost 6 bases and 2 bases, in that order; junction bases with no gene match: 6. The length of the CDR3 is 14 residues. The germline gives CDR1 MNHEY, CDR2 SVGAGI. This CDR3 is CASRASGGTYEQYF. CDR3 nucleotide sequence: TGTGCCAGCAGGGCGTCAGGGGGCACCTACGAGCAGTACTTC.

This clone has just a few counts. V usage is TRBV27 and J usage is TRBJ1-1; TRBD1 is a possible D gene (5 bases). V lost 4 bases to trimming and J lost 2 bases, with 11 bases between them. CDR3 length: 14 amino acids. Germline values: CDR1 MNHEY, CDR2 SMNVEV (reference sequence). CDR3: CASSSPGGNTEAFF. CDR3 sequence (DNA): TGTGCCAGCAGTTCCCCGGGGGGTAACACTGAAGCTTTCTTT.

The J gene is TRBJ1-5, the V gene TRBV6-1; weak D call: TRBD1 (6 bases). Germline CDR1 and CDR2: MNHNS and SASEGT. The CDR3 covers 15 residues. V lost 1 base and J lost 7, with 14 bases in between. This chain's CDR3 is CASSEVAQGKQPQHF. Here the CDR3 DNA reads TGTGCCAGCAGTGAAGTAGCACAGGGAAAGCAGCCCCAGCATTTT.

The chain links TRBV9 to TRBJ1-1, with D tentatively TRBD1 (5 bases). Germline V CDR1 and CDR2: SGDLS, YYNGEE. Trimming left V 2 bases short and J 1 base short, with 12 bases between. The length of the CDR3 is 15 residues. In DNA form, the CDR3 reads TGTGCCAGCAGCGTGGAAGACAGCCGGAACACTGAAGCTTTCTTT. It codes for CASSVEDSRNTEAFF.

The gene calls are TRBV5-1 and TRBJ1-2, with D unresolved. The CDR3 is made up of 13 amino acids. V lost 2 bases and J 3 bases, leaving 8 bases between the germline ends. Germline V CDR1 and CDR2: SGHRS, YFSETQ. CDR3 coding DNA: TGCGCCAGCAGCTTACTCGGGGACTATGGCTACACCTTC. Its translation is CASSLLGDYGYTF.

This clone was recorded only once. The chain employs TRBV6-6 and TRBJ2-3; TRBD2 matches 12 bases. Germline-derived CDR1 and CDR2 are MNHNY and SVGAGI (reference sequence). CDR3 length: 16 amino acids. J gave up 5 bases and V 6 bases, and 9 bases lay outside the gene matches. The CDR3 coding sequence is TGTGCCAGCAGCCCCAGGCTAGCGGGGGGGGGAGATACGCAGTATTTT. This gives the protein CASSPRLAGGGDTQYF.

V gene TRBV5-1 combines with J gene TRBJ1-1, with 7 bases matching TRBD1. V lost 4 bases to trimming and J lost 1 base; unmatched junction nucleotides: 4. The CDR3 runs to 14 residues. The germline CDR1 and CDR2 sequences are SGHRS and YFSETQ. CDR3 residues: CASSDREGNTEAFF. In nucleotides, the CDR3 is TGCGCCAGCAGCGACAGGGAAGGGAACACTGAAGCTTTCTTT.

The CDR3 sequence is CASSQAPRQRNTEAFF. The CDR3 bases are TGCGCCAGCAGCCAAGCCCCAAGACAGAGGAACACTGAAGCTTTCTTT. The rearrangement joins TRBV4-1 to TRBJ1-1, with a tentative D call TRBD1 (5 bases). The CDR3 loop spans 16 amino acids. V was clipped by 1 base and J by 1 base, with 13 bases between them. The germline V gene has CDR1 MGHRA and CDR2 YSYEKL.

The chain uses TRBV14 and TRBJ1-1; D possibly corresponds to TRBD1 (5 bases). V lost 7 bases to trimming and J lost 1 base, with 10 bases between them. CDR1 and CDR2 (germline): SGHDN, FVKESK. The CDR3 is 13 residues long. The CDR3 protein is CASNLGGNTEAFF. The CDR3 nucleotides are TGTGCCAGCAACCTGGGGGGGAACACTGAAGCTTTCTTT.

In its sample, this clone was seen once. This chain links TRBV30 with TRBJ1-3; D call uncertain. This CDR3 has 14 amino acids. CDR1 is GTSNPN and CDR2 is SVGIG in the germline V gene (reference sequence). V was trimmed by 2 bases and J by 1 base, leaving 9 bases between them. As DNA, the CDR3 is TGTGCCTGGAGTCCCGACTCATCTGGAAACACCATATATTTT. The encoded protein is CAWSPDSSGNTIYF.

The table lists this clone with a few counts. The genes are TRBV5-1 and TRBJ1-2; D is unclear. The CDR3 is 14 amino acids. The germline V and J ends were trimmed by 0 bases and 0 bases, with 6 bases remaining between them. CDR1 and CDR2 (germline): SGHRS, YFSETQ. Here the CDR3 DNA reads TGCGCCAGCAGCTTGGGGGCAGCTAACTATGGCTACACCTTC. Protein: CASSLGAANYGYTF.

The genes are TRBV2 and TRBJ1-1; D is uncertain. Germline lookup yields CDR1 SNHLY and CDR2 FYNNEI. V lost 6 bases and J lost 5, with 16 bases in between. This CDR3 has 14 residues. The CDR3 sequence is CASSATVPITEAFF. The DNA of the CDR3 is TGTGCCAGCAGCGCTACAGTGCCTATAACTGAAGCTTTCTTT.

The rearrangement uses TRBV5-6 and TRBJ2-3; 7 positions match TRBD1. CDR1 and CDR2 from the germline V gene are SGHDT and YYEEEE. This CDR3 is 15 amino acids long. The V gene end was trimmed by 2 bases and the J gene end by 0 bases; junction bases not matched to a gene: 3. CDR3 nucleotides: TGTGCCAGCAGCTTAAGACAGGGTAGCACAGATACGCAGTATTTT. This encodes CASSLRQGSTDTQYF.

This clone was detected only a few times. The V and J genes are TRBV11-2 and TRBJ1-4, with TRBD1 identical over 7 bases. With 6 bases clipped from V and 4 bases from J, the junction kept 5 bases outside the gene matches. Germline CDR1 reads SGHAT; CDR2 reads FQNNGV. This CDR3 has 14 amino acids. The CDR3 protein is CASRLGQLNEKLFF. As DNA, the CDR3 is TGTGCCAGCAGACTGGGACAGCTTAATGAAAAACTGTTTTTT. The complete variable domain, with remaining parts taken from reference TRBV11-2 and TRBJ1-4, reads EAGVAQSPRYKIIEKRQSVAFWCNPISGHATLYWYQQILGQGPKLLIQFQNNGVVDDSQLPKDRFSAERLKGVDSTLKIQPAKLEDSAVYLCASRLGQLNEKLFFGSGTQLSVL.

A note on this clone: The sample carries other DNA sequences with the same CDR3. The rearrangement joins TRBV2 to TRBJ2-1, with 12 bases fitting TRBD2. The CDR3 covers 15 residues. Germline CDR1 is SNHLY and CDR2 is FYNNEI. The V and J ends lost 0 bases and 7 bases, in that order; junction bases with no gene match: 1. CDR3 sequence (DNA): TGTGCCAGCAGTGAAGCAGGACTAGCGGGGAATGAGCAGTTCTTC. Protein: CASSEAGLAGNEQFF.

The CDR3 nucleotides are TGTGCCAGCAGTGAACGAGGGGGGGCGGTCATTGGGGCTAATGAAAAACTGTTTTTT. Amino acid sequence: CASSERGGAVIGANEKLFF. The chain has TRBV6-1 and TRBJ1-4, with D maybe TRBD1 (6 bases). Germline V gene data show CDR1 as MNHNS and CDR2 as SASEGT. The CDR3 length is 19 residues. V was shortened by 2 bases and J by 3 bases, with 22 bases between the two germline ends.

The rearrangement uses TRBV9 and TRBJ1-1; TRBD1 agrees at 7 bases. V lost 3 bases, J lost 3 bases, and 2 bases stayed unmatched. The length of the CDR3 is 13 residues. Germline V lookup: CDR1 SGDLS, CDR2 YYNGEE. CDR3 bases: TGTGCCAGCAGCGCCAGGGGGGACACTGAAGCTTTCTTT. Residues: CASSARGDTEAFF.

The chain links TRBV7-9 to TRBJ1-2; possible D gene TRBD1, 5 bases. CDR1 and CDR2 from the germline V gene are SEHNR and FQNEAQ (reference sequence). V lost 8 bases and J 5 bases, leaving 21 bases between the germline ends. The CDR3 has 15 residues. The CDR3 is CASGPVVGGGYGYTF. The CDR3 nucleotides are TGTGCCAGCGGCCCGGTTGTGGGGGGAGGATATGGCTACACCTTC.